This TCR beta chain was identified in a study of PD-1 blockade in mismatch repair-deficient tumors. Study context: All were previously treated, progressing patients with 11 to 13 mismatch repair-deficient cancer types.

Sequencing used immunoSEQ multiplex PCR; TCRdb keeps in-frame clones, though not all of them. There are 75,000 to 80,000 clones in the sample; about four fifths occur only once, and approximately 5.5% lies in the top ten. The CDR3 loop spans 18 amino acids. With V trimmed by 5 bases and J by 2 bases, 10 bases remained unmatched. Germline CDR1 SGHDN, CDR2 FVKESK. The sequencing used peripheral blood, collected 44 weeks after starting pembrolizumab. This chain uses TRBV14 with TRBJ2-2; 11 bases fit TRBD2. This clonotype was obtained from an adult with mismatch repair-deficient cancer. As DNA, the CDR3 is TGTGCCAGCAGCTATGGACTAGCGGGTACGAAAAACACCGGGGAGCTGTTTTTT. Translating it yields CASSYGLAGTKNTGELFF.